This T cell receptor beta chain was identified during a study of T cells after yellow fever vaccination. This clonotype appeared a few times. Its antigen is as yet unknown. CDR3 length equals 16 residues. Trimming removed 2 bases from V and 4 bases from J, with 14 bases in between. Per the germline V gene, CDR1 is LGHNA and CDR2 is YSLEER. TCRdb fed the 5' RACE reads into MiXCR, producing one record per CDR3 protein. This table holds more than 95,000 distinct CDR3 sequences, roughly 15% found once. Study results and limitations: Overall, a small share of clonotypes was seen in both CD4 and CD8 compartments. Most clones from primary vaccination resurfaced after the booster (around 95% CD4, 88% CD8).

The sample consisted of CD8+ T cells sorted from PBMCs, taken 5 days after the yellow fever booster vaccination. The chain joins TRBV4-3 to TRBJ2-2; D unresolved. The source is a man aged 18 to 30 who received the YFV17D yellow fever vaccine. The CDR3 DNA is TGCGCCAGCAGCCAAAGACACGAGCTGGGCACCGGGGAGCTGTTTTTT. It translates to CASSQRHELGTGELFF.